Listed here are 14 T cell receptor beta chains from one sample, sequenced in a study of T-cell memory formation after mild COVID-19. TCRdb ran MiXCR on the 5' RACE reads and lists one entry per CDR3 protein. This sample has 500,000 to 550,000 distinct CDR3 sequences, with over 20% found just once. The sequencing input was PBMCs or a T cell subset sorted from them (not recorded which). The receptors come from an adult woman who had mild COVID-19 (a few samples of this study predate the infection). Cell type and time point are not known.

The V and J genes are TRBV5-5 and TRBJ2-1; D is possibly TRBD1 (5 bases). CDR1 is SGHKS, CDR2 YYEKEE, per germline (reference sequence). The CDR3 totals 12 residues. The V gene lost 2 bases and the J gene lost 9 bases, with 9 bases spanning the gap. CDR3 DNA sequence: TGTGCCAGCAGCTTTCAGGGCGGTGAGCAGTTCTTC. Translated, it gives CASSFQGGEQFF.

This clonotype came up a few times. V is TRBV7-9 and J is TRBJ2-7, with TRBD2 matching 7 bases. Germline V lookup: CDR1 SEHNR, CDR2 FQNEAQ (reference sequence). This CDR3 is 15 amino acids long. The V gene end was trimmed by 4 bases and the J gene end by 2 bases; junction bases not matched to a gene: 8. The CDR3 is CASSSSKGRAYEQYF. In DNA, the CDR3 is TGTGCCAGCAGCTCCTCCAAAGGGAGGGCCTACGAGCAGTACTTC. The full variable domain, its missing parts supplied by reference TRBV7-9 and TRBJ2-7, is DTGVSQNPRHKITKRGQNVTFRCDPISEHNRLYWYRQTLGQGPEFLTYFQNEAQLEKSRLLSDRFSAERPKGSFSTLEIQRTEQGDSAMYLCASSSSKGRAYEQYFGPGTRLTVT.

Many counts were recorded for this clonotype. The CDR3 loop is CASSRGLASYEQYF. The DNA for the CDR3 is TGTGCCAGCAGCCGGGGACTAGCTTCCTACGAGCAGTACTTC. The chain links TRBV7-9 to TRBJ2-7; the match to TRBD2 covers 9 bases. Losses at the gene ends were 5 bases for V and 1 base for J; bases not matched to a gene: 3. Germline V gives CDR1 SEHNR, CDR2 FQNEAQ (reference sequence). This CDR3 has 14 residues.

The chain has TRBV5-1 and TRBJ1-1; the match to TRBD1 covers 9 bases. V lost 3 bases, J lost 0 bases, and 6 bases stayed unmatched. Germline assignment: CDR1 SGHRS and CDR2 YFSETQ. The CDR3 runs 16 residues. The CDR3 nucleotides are TGCGCCAGCAGCTCGATCGGGACAGGGATGAACACTGAAGCTTTCTTT. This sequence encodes CASSSIGTGMNTEAFF.

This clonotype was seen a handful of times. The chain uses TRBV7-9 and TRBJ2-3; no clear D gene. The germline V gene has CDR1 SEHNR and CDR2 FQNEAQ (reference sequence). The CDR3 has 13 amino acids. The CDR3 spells CATKAYDTDTQYF. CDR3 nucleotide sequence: TGTGCAACCAAGGCCTACGACACAGATACGCAGTATTTT.

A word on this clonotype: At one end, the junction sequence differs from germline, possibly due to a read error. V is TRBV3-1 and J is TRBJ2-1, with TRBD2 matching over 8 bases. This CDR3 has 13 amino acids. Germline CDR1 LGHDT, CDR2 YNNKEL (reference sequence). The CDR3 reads CDSSEGLVNEQFF. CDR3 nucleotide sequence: TGTGACAGCAGCGAGGGACTAGTTAATGAGCAGTTCTTC.

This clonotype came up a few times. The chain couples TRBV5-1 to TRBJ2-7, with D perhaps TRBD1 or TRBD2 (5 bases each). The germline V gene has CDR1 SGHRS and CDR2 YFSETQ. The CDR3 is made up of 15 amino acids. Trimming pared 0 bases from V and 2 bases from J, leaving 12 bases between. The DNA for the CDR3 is TGCGCCAGCAGCTTGGTGGGACCTCGTCCCTACGAGCAGTACTTC. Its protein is CASSLVGPRPYEQYF. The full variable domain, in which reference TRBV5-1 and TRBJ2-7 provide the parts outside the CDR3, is KAGVTQTPRYLIKTRGQQVTLSCSPISGHRSVSWYQQTPGQGLQFLFEYFSETQRNKGNFPGRFSGRQFSNSRSEMNVSTLELGDSALYLCASSLVGPRPYEQYFGPGTRLTVT.

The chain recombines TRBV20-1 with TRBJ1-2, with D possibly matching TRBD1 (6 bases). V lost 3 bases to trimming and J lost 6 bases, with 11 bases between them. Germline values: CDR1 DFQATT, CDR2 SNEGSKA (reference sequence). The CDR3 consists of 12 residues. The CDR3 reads CSARLGHDGYTF. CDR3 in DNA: TGCAGTGCTAGGTTGGGACACGATGGCTACACCTTC.

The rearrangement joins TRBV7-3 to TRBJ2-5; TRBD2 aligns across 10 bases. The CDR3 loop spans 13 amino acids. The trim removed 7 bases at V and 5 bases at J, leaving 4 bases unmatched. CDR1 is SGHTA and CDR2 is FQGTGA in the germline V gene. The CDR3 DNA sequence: TGTGCCAGCAAAGCGGGGGGGCTGGAGACCCAGTACTTC. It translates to CASKAGGLETQYF.

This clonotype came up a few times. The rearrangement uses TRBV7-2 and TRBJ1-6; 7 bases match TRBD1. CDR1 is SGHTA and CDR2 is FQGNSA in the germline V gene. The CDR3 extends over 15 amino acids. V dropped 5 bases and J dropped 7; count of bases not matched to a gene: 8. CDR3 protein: CASSARQGLNSPLHF. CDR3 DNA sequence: TGTGCCAGCAGCGCCCGACAGGGTTTGAATTCACCCCTCCACTTT.

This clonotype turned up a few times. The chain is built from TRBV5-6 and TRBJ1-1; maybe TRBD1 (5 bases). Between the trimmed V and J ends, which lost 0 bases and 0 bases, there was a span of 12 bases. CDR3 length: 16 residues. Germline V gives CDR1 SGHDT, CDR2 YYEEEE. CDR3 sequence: CASSLVGVGVNTEAFF. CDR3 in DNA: TGTGCCAGCAGCTTGGTCGGGGTAGGGGTGAACACTGAAGCTTTCTTT.

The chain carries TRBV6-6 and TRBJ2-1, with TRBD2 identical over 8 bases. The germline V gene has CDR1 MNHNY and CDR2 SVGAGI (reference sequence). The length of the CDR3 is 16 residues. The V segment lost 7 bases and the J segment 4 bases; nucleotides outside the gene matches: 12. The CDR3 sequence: CASKTAGGGVYNEQFF. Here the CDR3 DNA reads TGTGCCAGCAAAACGGCGGGAGGAGGGGTTTACAATGAGCAGTTCTTC.

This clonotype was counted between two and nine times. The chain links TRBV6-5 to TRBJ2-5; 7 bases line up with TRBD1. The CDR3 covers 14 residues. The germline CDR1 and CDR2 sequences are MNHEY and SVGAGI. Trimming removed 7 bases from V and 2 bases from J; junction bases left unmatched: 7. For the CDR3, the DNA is TGTGCCAGCACGGTACGACAGGGACAAGAGACCCAGTACTTC. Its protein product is CASTVRQGQETQYF.

CDR3 in amino acids: CASSPTHGAGETQYF. The CDR3 coding sequence is TGTGCCAGCAGCCCGACCCATGGGGCGGGTGAGACCCAGTACTTC. The chain couples TRBV7-2 to TRBJ2-5, with D perhaps being TRBD1 or TRBD2 (5 bases each). This CDR3 is 15 amino acids long. In germline, CDR1 is SGHTA, CDR2 FQGNSA. V lost 5 bases, J lost 5 bases, and 18 bases lay in between.